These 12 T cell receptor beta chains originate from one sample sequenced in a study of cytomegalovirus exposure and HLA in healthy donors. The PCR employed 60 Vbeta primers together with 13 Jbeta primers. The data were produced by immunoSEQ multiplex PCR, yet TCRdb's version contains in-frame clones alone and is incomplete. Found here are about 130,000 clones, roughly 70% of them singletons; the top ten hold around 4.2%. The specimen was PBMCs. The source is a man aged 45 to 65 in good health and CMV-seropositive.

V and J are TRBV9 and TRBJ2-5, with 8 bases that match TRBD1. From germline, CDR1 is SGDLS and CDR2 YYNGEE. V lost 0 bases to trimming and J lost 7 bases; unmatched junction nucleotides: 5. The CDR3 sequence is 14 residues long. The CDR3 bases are TGTGCCAGCAGCGTAGACGACAGGGGCGGGACCCAGTACTTC. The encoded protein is CASSVDDRGGTQYF.

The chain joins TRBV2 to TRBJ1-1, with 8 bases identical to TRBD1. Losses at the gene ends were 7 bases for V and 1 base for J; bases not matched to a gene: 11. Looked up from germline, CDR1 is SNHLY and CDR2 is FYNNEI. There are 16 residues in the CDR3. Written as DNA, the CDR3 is TGTGCCAGCAATCAGGGGGCGAAGTGGGCGAACACTGAAGCTTTCTTT. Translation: CASNQGAKWANTEAFF.

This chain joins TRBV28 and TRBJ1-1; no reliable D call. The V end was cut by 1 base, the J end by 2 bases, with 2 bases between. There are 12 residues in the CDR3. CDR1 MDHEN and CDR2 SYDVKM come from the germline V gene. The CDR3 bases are TGTGCCAGCAGTTTATTAAACACTGAAGCTTTCTTT. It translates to CASSLLNTEAFF.

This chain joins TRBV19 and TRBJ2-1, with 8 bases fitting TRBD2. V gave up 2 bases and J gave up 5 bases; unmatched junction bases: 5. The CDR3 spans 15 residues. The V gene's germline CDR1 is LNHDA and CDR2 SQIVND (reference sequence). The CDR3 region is CASSIQLAAHNEQFF. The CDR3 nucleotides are TGTGCCAGTAGTATACAACTAGCGGCCCACAATGAGCAGTTCTTC.

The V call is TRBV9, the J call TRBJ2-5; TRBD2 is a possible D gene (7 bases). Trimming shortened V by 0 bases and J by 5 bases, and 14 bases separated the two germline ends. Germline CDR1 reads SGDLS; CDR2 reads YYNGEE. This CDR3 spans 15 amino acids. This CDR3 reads CASSVEMRGGETQYF. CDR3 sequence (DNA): TGTGCCAGCAGCGTAGAGATGAGGGGGGGGGAGACCCAGTACTTC.

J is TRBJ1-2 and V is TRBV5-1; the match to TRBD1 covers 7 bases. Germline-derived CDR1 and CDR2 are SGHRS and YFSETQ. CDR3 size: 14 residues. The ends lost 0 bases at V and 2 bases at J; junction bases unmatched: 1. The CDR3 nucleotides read TGCGCCAGCAGCTTGGGGGGACAGAACTATGGCTACACCTTC. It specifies CASSLGGQNYGYTF. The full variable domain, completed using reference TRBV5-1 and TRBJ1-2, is KAGVTQTPRYLIKTRGQQVTLSCSPISGHRSVSWYQQTPGQGLQFLFEYFSETQRNKGNFPGRFSGRQFSNSRSEMNVSTLELGDSALYLCASSLGGQNYGYTFGSGTRLTVV.

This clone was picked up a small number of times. The CDR3 DNA is TGTGCCAGCTCTCTCGACAGAGAGCCCGGGAACTATGGCTACACCTTC. Its protein is CASSLDREPGNYGYTF. V and J are TRBV18 and TRBJ1-2; D is perhaps TRBD1 (5 bases). There are 16 residues in the CDR3. Trimming shortened V by 6 bases and J by 2 bases, and 19 bases separated the two germline ends. Germline V gene data show CDR1 as KGHSH and CDR2 as LQKENI.

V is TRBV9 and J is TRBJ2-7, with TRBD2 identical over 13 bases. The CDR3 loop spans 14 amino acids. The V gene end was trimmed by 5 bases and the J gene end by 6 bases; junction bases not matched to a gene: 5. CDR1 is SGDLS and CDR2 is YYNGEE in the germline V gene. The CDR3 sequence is CASSGLAGEVEQYF. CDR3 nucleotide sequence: TGTGCCAGCAGTGGACTAGCGGGAGAGGTCGAGCAGTACTTC.

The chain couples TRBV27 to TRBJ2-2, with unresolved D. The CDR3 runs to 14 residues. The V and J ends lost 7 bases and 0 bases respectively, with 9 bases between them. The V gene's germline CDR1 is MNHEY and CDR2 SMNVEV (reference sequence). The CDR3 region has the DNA TGTGCCAGCACAGGCAGACCGAACACCGGGGAGCTGTTTTTT. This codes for CASTGRPNTGELFF.

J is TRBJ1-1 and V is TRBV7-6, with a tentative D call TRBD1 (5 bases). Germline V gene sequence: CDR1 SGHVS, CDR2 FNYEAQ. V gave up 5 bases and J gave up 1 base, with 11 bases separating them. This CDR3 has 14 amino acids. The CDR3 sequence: CASSAQGTNTEAFF. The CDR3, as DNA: TGTGCCAGCAGCGCCCAGGGAACGAACACTGAAGCTTTCTTT.

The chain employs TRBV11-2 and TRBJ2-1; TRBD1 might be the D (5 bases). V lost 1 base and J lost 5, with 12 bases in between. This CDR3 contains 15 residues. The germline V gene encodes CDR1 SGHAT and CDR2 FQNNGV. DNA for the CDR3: TGTGCCAGCAGCTTAGTAATCAGGGAAGACAATGAGCAGTTCTTC. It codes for CASSLVIREDNEQFF.

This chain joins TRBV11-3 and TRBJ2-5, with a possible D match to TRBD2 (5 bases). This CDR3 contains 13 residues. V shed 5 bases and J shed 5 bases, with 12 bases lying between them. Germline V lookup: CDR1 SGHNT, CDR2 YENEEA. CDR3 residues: CASSPPGGETQYF. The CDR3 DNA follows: TGTGCCAGCAGCCCCCCGGGCGGGGAGACCCAGTACTTC. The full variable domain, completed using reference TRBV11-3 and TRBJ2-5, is EAGVVQSPRYKIIEKKQPVAFWCNPISGHNTLYWYLQNLGQGPELLIRYENEEAVDDSQLPKDRFSAERLKGVDSTLKIQPAELGDSAVYLCASSPPGGETQYFGPGTRLLVL.